One and the same sample provided the 3 T cell receptor beta chains below, sequenced in a study of blood T cells in healthy people across ages. Combining a sample-barcoded 5' primer with a J-beta primer mix, a second PCR ran for 7 to 11 cycles. TCRdb recomputed calls from the 5' RACE reads with MiXCR, one row per CDR3 protein. Of around 1,900,000 distinct CDR3 sequences in the sample, around 42% are singletons; the top ten hold 23%. The sequenced sample was blood. The receptor source for this set is a human donor in good health.

The V and J genes are TRBV4-1 and TRBJ1-2, with 7 bases lining up with TRBD1. The length of the CDR3 is 17 residues. Trimming took 4 bases from V and 4 from J; bases not matched to a gene: 15. Germline V CDR1 and CDR2: MGHRA, YSYEKL. The CDR3 sequence: CASSPHPGQRKSYGYTF. CDR3 in DNA: TGCGCCAGCAGCCCACATCCGGGACAGAGAAAAAGCTATGGCTACACCTTC.

This clonotype was counted a few times. The V gene is TRBV15, the J gene TRBJ2-1, with D unclear. The CDR3 contains 14 residues. Trimming took 4 bases from V and 6 from J, leaving 13 bases between them. Germline V gene data show CDR1 as LNHNV and CDR2 as YYDKDF (reference sequence). CDR3 in DNA: TGTGCCACCAGCAAATTAATAGAACTCAATGAGCAGTTCTTC. It encodes CATSKLIELNEQFF.

The V gene is TRBV30, the J gene TRBJ2-1; the D is unclear. The CDR3 loop spans 11 amino acids. CDR1 and CDR2 (germline): GTSNPN, SVGIG (reference sequence). V was clipped by 3 bases and J by 8 bases, with 8 bases between them. The CDR3 loop is CAWSTRDEQFF. CDR3 DNA sequence: TGTGCCTGGAGCACTCGGGATGAGCAGTTCTTC.